This is a list of T cell receptor beta chains from one sample in a study of T cells in lung cancer brain metastases. TCRdb's copy holds only in-frame clones and misses some; the assay was immunoSEQ multiplex PCR. Of roughly 5,500 clones listed, 75% to 90% are singletons. The sample taken for sequencing was tumor tissue from the primary lung tumor. These receptor sequences come from a man aged 70-80 years with non-small cell lung cancer. The CDR3 runs from the conserved cysteine through the conserved F or W. D genes are given only for firm matches. A clone size is listed for some rows: how often the clone was seen (once, few, many), or a class if it is expanded.

abundance	v_gene	d_gene	j_gene	CDR3nt	CDR3aa
-	TRBV6-5	-	TRBJ2-7	TGTGCCAGCAGTTACAGGGGTCAGCTGGCCTACGAGCAGTACTTC	CASSYRGQLAYEQYF
few	TRBV5-6	TRBD2	TRBJ2-1	TGTGCCAGCAGCCCAGGACTAGCGACATACAATGAGCAGTTCTTC	CASSPGLATYNEQFF
-	TRBV6-6	-	TRBJ1-2	TGTGCCAGCAGCTGGGACCAACCCGCGAACTATGGCTACACCTTC	CASSWDQPANYGYTF
-	TRBV5-1	-	TRBJ1-1	TGCGCCAGCAGCTTGGCGGTTTTAAACACTGAAGCTTTCTTT	CASSLAVLNTEAFF
-	TRBV19	-	TRBJ2-5	TGTGCCAGTAGTCCCTCGGGGGCCCAGTACTTC	CASSPSGAQYF
-	TRBV5-1	-	TRBJ2-7	TGCGCCAGCAGCTTGAGCGGGACAGGATCCTACGAGCAGTACTTC	CASSLSGTGSYEQYF
-	TRBV5-1	-	TRBJ1-1	TGCGCCAGCAGCCCTCGAGTGCAGGTGAACACTGAAGCTTTCTTT	CASSPRVQVNTEAFF
-	TRBV5-5	TRBD1	TRBJ1-2	TGTGCCAGCAGTCGGCAGGGGGTATTCGGCGGCTACACCTTC	CASSRQGVFGGYTF
-	TRBV7-9	-	TRBJ1-4	TGTGCCAGCAGCCCCCAGCGAGCGGAAACTAATGAAAAACTGTTTTTT	CASSPQRAETNEKLFF
-	TRBV29-1	-	TRBJ2-7	TGCAGCGTTGGAACGGGTCCCGGATACGAGCAGTACTTC	CSVGTGPGYEQYF
-	TRBV6-5	-	TRBJ2-2	TGTGCCAGCAGCCTAGGACGTAACACCGGGGAGCTGTTTTTT	CASSLGRNTGELFF
-	TRBV9	-	TRBJ2-7	TGTGCCAGCAGCGTAGGAGGGGCTGGGGAAGAGCAGTACTTC	CASSVGGAGEEQYF
few	TRBV2	TRBD1	TRBJ1-1	TGTGCCAGCACGGGACAGTTCGTAGAAGCTTTCTTT	CASTGQFVEAFF
-	TRBV5-1	-	TRBJ2-2	TGCGCCAGCAGCTCGAAGACAGTACAGAACACCGGGGAGCTGTTTTTT	CASSSKTVQNTGELFF
-	TRBV19	TRBD1	TRBJ2-3	TGTGCCAGTAGTATAGACAGGGGGAGCACAGATACGCAGTATTTT	CASSIDRGSTDTQYF
-	TRBV15	-	TRBJ1-2	TGTGCCACCAGCAGAGGGGGCAGGGGCTATGGCTACACCTTC	CATSRGGRGYGYTF
-	TRBV11-2	-	TRBJ2-1	TGTGCCAGCAGCTTAGATCCCGGGGCCAGGGCCTACAATGAGCAGTTCTTC	CASSLDPGARAYNEQFF
-	TRBV7-9	-	TRBJ2-3	TGTGCCAGCAGCTTAATAGGGGGCACAGATACGCAGTATTTT	CASSLIGGTDTQYF
-	TRBV6-6	-	TRBJ1-1	TGTGCCAGCCGGGGCACAGCCGAGAACACTGAAGCTTTCTTT	CASRGTAENTEAFF
once	TRBV7-2	-	TRBJ1-2	TGTGCCAGCAGCTTAAGCTCGGGCAGTAGGGATGGAGGCTACACCTTC	CASSLSSGSRDGGYTF
-	TRBV19	-	TRBJ1-2	TGTGCCAGTAGTCCTGACTCGAACTATGGCTACACCTTC	CASSPDSNYGYTF
once	TRBV9	TRBD1	TRBJ1-1	TGTGCCAGCAGCGTGGGACAGTATCCCGTCGAAGCTTTCTTT	CASSVGQYPVEAFF
few	TRBV7-9	-	TRBJ1-2	TGTGCCAGCAGCTTACCGGGGGCGCTCCCTTATGGCTACACCTTC	CASSLPGALPYGYTF
-	TRBV9	-	TRBJ2-3	TGTGCCAGCAGCGTAGCTCCCAGCGGCAGGACAGATACGCAGTATTTT	CASSVAPSGRTDTQYF
-	TRBV11-1	TRBD1	TRBJ2-3	TGTGCCAGCAGCTTACTGGACAGGAGCTACACAGATACGCAGTATTTT	CASSLLDRSYTDTQYF
-	TRBV7-2	-	TRBJ1-1	TGTGCCAGCAGCCCCGGACACATTGAAGCTTTCTTT	CASSPGHIEAFF
-	TRBV6-1	TRBD2	TRBJ2-5	TGTGCCAGCAGTGCTTGGGCTAGCGGGGGCCAAGAGACCCAGTACTTC	CASSAWASGGQETQYF
-	TRBV7-2	-	TRBJ2-2	TGTGCCAGCAGCTTAGTGTATTCCGGGGAGCTGTTTTTT	CASSLVYSGELFF
-	TRBV2	-	TRBJ1-2	TGTGCCAGCAAAGGGAACCCCTATGGCTACACCTTC	CASKGNPYGYTF
-	TRBV28	TRBD1	TRBJ1-3	TGTGCCAGCAGCCCAGGGGGCCGAAACACCATATATTTT	CASSPGGRNTIYF
-	TRBV6-6	TRBD1	TRBJ1-1	TGTGCCAGCAGTTTTAGTCCGGGACAGGGTAACACTGAAGCTTTCTTT	CASSFSPGQGNTEAFF
-	TRBV5-6	TRBD1	TRBJ1-2	TGTGCCAGCAGCTTGTACACCGGACAGGGAGGACACTATGGCTACACCTTC	CASSLYTGQGGHYGYTF
-	TRBV2	TRBD1	TRBJ1-1	TGTGCCAGCAGCTACAGGGGAGTGGCTGAAGCTTTCTTT	CASSYRGVAEAFF
-	TRBV29-1	-	TRBJ1-2	TGCAGCGTTGAAGAGCCGGCTAACTATGGCTACACCTTC	CSVEEPANYGYTF
-	TRBV6-5	-	TRBJ1-4	TGTGCCAGCACCCTTACATACAGGGATGAAAAACTGTTTTTT	CASTLTYRDEKLFF
-	TRBV5-6	-	TRBJ1-2	TGTGCCAGCAGCTGGGGGGGGAACTCCGTCACCTTC	CASSWGGNSVTF
-	TRBV12-5	-	TRBJ1-1	TGTGCTAGTGGTTTGCCCCCCCCGGTGGAAGCTTTCTTT	CASGLPPPVEAFF
-	TRBV29-1	TRBD2	TRBJ2-7	TGCAGCGTTGTACCGACTAGCGGCCCCTACGAGCAGTACTTC	CSVVPTSGPYEQYF
-	TRBV21-1	-	TRBJ2-5	TGTGCCAGCAGTTCATTCGGGGGTAAATGGGGTGGCCAGTACTTC	CASSSFGGKWGGQYF
-	TRBV5-1	-	TRBJ2-5	TGCGCCAGCAGCTTTGGGGGCGGGGAGACCCAGTACTTC	CASSFGGGETQYF
-	TRBV6-5	TRBD1	TRBJ1-5	TGTGCCAGCAGTTCGGGACAGGTTAGCAATCAGCCCCAGCATTTT	CASSSGQVSNQPQHF
-	TRBV7-2	-	TRBJ2-7	TGTGCCAGCAGCTTAGGGAGGATAGGGTTCGACGAGCAGTACTTC	CASSLGRIGFDEQYF
-	TRBV7-9	-	TRBJ1-4	TGTGCCAGCAGCGGCAGCAGCAGGGCAGAAAAACTGTTTTTT	CASSGSSRAEKLFF
-	TRBV30	-	TRBJ1-5	TGTGCCTGGAGTGGGGGAGTGAGCAATCAGCCCCAGCATTTT	CAWSGGVSNQPQHF
-	TRBV29-1	-	TRBJ1-1	TGCAGCGTGGGAGGGGGAATGAACACTGAAGCTTTCTTT	CSVGGGMNTEAFF
-	TRBV30	-	TRBJ2-7	TGTGCCTGGAGTGGGGGTTACCACTCCTACGAGCAGTACTTC	CAWSGGYHSYEQYF
-	TRBV9	TRBD2	TRBJ2-3	TGTGCCAGCAGCCCCCGAGTCGGGACTAGCGGGGGGGCCGCCACAGATACGCAGTATTTT	CASSPRVGTSGGAATDTQYF
-	TRBV19	TRBD1	TRBJ1-2	TGTGCCAGTAGTGGACGGACAGGGACTCCAATTAACTATGGCTACACCTTC	CASSGRTGTPINYGYTF
-	TRBV6-1	-	TRBJ1-5	TGTGCCAGCAGTGAGGGGAGTCAGCCCCAGCATTTT	CASSEGSQPQHF
-	TRBV30	-	TRBJ1-1	TGTGCCTGGAGCCCCGACAGAGTAGCTTTCTTT	CAWSPDRVAFF
-	TRBV30	-	TRBJ1-5	TGTGCCTGGAGTTCGACAGTCAATCAGCCCCAGCATTTT	CAWSSTVNQPQHF
-	TRBV7-8	TRBD1	TRBJ2-1	TGTGCCAGCAGCTTATTCCGGACAGGGGACTACAATGAGCAGTTCTTC	CASSLFRTGDYNEQFF
-	TRBV7-9	-	TRBJ1-4	TGTGCCAGCAGCTTCACAGGGCGTAGTGAAAAACTGTTTTTT	CASSFTGRSEKLFF
-	TRBV6-5	TRBD2	TRBJ2-7	TGTGCCAGCAGGAGGGGACTAGCGGGAGACAACGAGCAGTACTTC	CASRRGLAGDNEQYF